This section outlines one T cell receptor beta chain sequence together with its context. The junction departs from germline at one end; a sequencing error may be responsible. This record comes from a study of CD4 and CD8 cells across lung adenocarcinoma regions. This CDR3 region has 16 residues. Germline CDR1 and CDR2: MNHNS and SASEGT. Donors had localized lung adenocarcinoma, a non-small cell lung cancer. MiXCR was run by TCRdb on the PCR reads, yielding one entry per CDR3 protein. This table holds about 25,000 distinct CDR3 sequences, around 56% found once. Sequenced input: CD8+ T cells from the center of a lung tumor. The origin of this receptor is a male donor with lung adenocarcinoma. The CD4 and CD8 labels of this study may be unreliable. The V gene is TRBV6-1, the J gene TRBJ2-3; D unclear. CDR3 in amino acids: CASSEALLCATDTQYF. The CDR3 DNA follows: TGTGCCAGCAGTGAAGCGCTGCTGTGCGCCACAGACACTCAGTATTTC.